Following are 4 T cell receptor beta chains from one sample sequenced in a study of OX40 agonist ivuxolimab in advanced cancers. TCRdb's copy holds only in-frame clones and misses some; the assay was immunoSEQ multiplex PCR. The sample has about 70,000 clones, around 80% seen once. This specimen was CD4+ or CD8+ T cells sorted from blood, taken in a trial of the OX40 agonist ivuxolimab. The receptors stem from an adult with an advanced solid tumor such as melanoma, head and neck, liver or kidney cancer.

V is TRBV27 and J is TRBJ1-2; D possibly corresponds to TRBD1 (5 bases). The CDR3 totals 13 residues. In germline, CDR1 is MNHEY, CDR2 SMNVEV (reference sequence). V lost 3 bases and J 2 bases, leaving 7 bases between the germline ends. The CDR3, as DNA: TGTGCCAGCAGTTTCAGGGAGAACTATGGCTACACCTTC. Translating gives CASSFRENYGYTF.

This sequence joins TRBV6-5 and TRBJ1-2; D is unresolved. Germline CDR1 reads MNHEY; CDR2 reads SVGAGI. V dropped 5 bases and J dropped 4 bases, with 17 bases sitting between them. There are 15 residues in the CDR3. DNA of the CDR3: TGTGCCAGCAGTCCTACCCGGCGGGCCGTCTATGGCTACACCTTC. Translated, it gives CASSPTRRAVYGYTF.

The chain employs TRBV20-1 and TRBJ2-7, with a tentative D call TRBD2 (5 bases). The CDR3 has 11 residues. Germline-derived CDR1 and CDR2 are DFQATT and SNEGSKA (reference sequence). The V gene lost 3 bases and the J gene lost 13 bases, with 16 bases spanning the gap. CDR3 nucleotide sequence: TGCAGTGCTAGCCTCGAGGGTGTAGGCTACTTC. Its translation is CSASLEGVGYF.

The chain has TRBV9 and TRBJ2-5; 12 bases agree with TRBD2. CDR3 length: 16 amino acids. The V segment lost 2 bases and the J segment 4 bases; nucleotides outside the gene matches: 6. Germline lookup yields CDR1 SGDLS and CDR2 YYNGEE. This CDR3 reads CASSVLAGGPGETQYF. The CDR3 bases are TGTGCCAGCAGCGTCCTAGCGGGAGGGCCAGGAGAGACCCAGTACTTC.